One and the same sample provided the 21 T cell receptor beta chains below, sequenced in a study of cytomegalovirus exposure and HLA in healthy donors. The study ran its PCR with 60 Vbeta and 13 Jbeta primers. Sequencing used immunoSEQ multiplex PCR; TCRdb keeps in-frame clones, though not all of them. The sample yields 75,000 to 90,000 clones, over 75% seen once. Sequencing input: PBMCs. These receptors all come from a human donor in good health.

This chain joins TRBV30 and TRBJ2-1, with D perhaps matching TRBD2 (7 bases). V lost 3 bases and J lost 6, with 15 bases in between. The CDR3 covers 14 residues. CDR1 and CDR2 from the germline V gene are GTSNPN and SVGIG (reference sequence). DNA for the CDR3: TGTGCCTGGAGGCGCGGGGGCTGGAGCAATGAGCAGTTCTTC. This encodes CAWRRGGWSNEQFF.

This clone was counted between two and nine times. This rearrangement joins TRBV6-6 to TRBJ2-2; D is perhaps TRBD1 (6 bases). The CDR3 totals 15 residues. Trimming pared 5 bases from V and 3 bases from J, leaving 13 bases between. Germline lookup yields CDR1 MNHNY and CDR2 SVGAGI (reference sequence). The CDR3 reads CASSQTGLDTGELFF. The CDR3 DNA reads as TGTGCCAGCAGTCAAACAGGGTTGGACACCGGGGAGCTGTTTTTT.

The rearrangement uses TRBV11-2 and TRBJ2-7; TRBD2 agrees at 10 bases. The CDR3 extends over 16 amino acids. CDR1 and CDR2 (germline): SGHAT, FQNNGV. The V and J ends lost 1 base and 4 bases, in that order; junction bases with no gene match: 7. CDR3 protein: CASSLGQASGGYEQYF. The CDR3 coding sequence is TGTGCCAGCAGCTTAGGTCAGGCTAGCGGGGGATACGAGCAGTACTTC.

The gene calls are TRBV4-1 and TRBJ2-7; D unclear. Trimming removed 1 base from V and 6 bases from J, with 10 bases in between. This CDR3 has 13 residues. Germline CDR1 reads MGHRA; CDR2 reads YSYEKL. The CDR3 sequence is CASSQGGVREQYF. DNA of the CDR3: TGCGCCAGCAGCCAAGGCGGCGTACGCGAGCAGTACTTC.

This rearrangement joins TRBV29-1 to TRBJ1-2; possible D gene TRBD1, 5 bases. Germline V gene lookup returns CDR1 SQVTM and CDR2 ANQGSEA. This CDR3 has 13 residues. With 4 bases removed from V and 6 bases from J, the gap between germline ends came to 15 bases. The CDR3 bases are TGCAGCGTTGGTGTCAGGGAATATGATGGCTACACCTTC. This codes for CSVGVREYDGYTF.

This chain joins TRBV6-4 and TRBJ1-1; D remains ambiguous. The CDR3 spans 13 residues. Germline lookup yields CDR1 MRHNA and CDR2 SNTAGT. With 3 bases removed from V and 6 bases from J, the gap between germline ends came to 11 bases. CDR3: CASSEFPQAEAFF. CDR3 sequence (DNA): TGTGCCAGCAGTGAGTTCCCGCAGGCTGAAGCTTTCTTT.

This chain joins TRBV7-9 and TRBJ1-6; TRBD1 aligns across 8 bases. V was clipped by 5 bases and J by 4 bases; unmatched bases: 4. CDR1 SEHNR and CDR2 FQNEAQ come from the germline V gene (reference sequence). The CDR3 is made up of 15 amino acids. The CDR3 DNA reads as TGTGCCAGCAGCACGGACAGGGCGTATAATTCACCCCTCCACTTT. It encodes CASSTDRAYNSPLHF.

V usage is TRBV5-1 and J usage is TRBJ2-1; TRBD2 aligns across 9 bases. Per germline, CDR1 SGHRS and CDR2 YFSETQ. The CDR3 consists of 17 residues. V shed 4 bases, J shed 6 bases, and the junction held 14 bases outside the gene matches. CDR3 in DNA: TGCGCCAGCAGCGAGGGTAGCGGGGGATACCGGGGCAATGAGCAGTTCTTC. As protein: CASSEGSGGYRGNEQFF.

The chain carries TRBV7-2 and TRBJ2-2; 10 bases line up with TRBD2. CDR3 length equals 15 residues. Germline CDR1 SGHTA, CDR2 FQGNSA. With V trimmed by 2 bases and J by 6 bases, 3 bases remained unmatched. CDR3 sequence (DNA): TGTGCCAGCAGCTTACAAGCGGGGGGGCCCGGGGAGCTGTTTTTT. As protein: CASSLQAGGPGELFF.

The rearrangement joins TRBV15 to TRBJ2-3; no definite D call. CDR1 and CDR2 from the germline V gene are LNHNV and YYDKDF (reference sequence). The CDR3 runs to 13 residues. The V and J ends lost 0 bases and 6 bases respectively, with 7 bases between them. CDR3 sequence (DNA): TGTGCCACCAGCAGAGATCGAGAGGATACGCAGTATTTT. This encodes CATSRDREDTQYF.

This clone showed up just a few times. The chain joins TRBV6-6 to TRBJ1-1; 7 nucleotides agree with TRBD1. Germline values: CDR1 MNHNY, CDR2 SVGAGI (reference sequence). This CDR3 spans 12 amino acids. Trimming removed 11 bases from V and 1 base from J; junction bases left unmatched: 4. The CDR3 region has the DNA TGTGCCGTACAGGGGACGAACACTGAAGCTTTCTTT. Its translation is CAVQGTNTEAFF.

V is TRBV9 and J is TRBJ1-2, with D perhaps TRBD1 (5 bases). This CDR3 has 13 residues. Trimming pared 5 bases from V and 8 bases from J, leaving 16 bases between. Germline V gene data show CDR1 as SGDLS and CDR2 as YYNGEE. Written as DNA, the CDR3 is TGTGCCAGCAGTGATGGGGGGGTCTTAGGCTACACCTTC. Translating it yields CASSDGGVLGYTF.

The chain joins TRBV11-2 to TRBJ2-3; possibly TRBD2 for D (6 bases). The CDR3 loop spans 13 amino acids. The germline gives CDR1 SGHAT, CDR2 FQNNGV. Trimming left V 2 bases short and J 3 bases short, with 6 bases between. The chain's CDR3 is CASSLRGTDTQYF. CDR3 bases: TGTGCCAGCAGCTTACGGGGGACAGATACGCAGTATTTT.

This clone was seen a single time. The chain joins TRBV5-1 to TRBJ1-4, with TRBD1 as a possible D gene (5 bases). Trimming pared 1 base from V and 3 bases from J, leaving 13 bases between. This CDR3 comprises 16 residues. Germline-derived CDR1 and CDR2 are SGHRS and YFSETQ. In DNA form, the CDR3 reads TGCGCCAGCAGCTTGCGACAGCTAGGGGCTAATGAAAAACTGTTTTTT. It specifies CASSLRQLGANEKLFF.

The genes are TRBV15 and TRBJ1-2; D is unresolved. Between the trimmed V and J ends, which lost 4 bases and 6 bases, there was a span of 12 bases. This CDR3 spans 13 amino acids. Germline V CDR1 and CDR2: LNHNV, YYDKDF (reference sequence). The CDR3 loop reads CATSTRGIHGYTF. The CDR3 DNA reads TGTGCCACCAGCACCCGGGGAATTCATGGCTACACCTTC.

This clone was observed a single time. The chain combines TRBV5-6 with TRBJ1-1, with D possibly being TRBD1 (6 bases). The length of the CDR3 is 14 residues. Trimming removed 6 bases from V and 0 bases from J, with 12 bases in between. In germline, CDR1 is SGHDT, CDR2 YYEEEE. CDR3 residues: CASKQGQVNTEAFF. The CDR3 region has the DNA TGTGCCAGCAAGCAGGGACAAGTGAACACTGAAGCTTTCTTT.

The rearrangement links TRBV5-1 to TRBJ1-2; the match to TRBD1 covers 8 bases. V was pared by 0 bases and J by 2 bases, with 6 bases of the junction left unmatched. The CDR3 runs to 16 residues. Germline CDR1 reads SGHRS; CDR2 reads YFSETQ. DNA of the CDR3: TGCGCCAGCAGCTTGGCACCGGGACAGGCCAACTATGGCTACACCTTC. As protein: CASSLAPGQANYGYTF.

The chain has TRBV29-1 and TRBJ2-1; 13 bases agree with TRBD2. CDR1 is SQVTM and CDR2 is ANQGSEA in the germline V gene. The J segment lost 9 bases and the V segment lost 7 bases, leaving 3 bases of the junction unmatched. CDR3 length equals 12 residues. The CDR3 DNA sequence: TGCAGCGCAGGACTAGCGGGGGTTGAGCAGTTCTTC. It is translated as CSAGLAGVEQFF.

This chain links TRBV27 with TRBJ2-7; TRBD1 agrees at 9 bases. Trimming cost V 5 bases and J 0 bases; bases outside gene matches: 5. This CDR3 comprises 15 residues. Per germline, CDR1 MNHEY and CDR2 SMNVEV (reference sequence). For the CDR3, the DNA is TGTGCCAGCAGTCCCAACAGGGGGCCCTCCTACGAGCAGTACTTC. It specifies CASSPNRGPSYEQYF.

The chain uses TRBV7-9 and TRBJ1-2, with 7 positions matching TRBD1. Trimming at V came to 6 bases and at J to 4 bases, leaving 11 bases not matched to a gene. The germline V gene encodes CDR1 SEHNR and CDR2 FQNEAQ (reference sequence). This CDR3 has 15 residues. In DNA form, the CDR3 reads TGTGCCAGCAGTCTAAGCCGGGACAGACTCTATGGCTACACCTTC. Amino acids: CASSLSRDRLYGYTF.

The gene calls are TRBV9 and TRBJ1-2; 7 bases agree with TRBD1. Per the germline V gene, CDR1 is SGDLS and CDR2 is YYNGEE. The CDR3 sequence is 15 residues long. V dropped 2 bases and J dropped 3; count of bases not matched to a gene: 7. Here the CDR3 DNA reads TGTGCCAGCAGCGTTTCGGCAGGGGGTGACTATGGCTACACCTTC. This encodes CASSVSAGGDYGYTF.